This T cell receptor (beta chain) was retrieved from a study of cytomegalovirus exposure and HLA in healthy donors. This clone was seen a few times. With 60 Vbeta and 13 Jbeta primers, the PCR was carried out. The protocol was immunoSEQ multiplex PCR, while the TCRdb copy is restricted to in-frame clones and leaves out a portion. This sample has 140,000 to 150,000 clones, with more than 8% found just once. The CDR3 covers 15 residues. CDR1 and CDR2 from the germline V gene are MNHEY and SVGAGI. The V and J ends lost 6 bases and 6 bases, in that order; junction bases with no gene match: 6. This clonotype originated in a man between 50 and 59 years old in good health and CMV-seronegative. This rearrangement joins TRBV6-5 to TRBJ2-2; 11 bases fit TRBD2. Sample: PBMCs. DNA of the CDR3: TGTGCCAGCAGACTGCTAGCGGGGGGCGCCGGGGAGCTGTTTTTT. It codes for CASRLLAGGAGELFF.